This is a list of T cell receptor beta chains from one sample in a study of blood T cell repertoires in COVID-19. The repertoire was sequenced with immunoSEQ multiplex PCR; TCRdb's copy has only in-frame clones and lacks some. This sample has under 80,000 clones, with 85% to 90% found just once. Sequencing used peripheral blood. Receptors originate from a woman at least 80 years old with active COVID-19. Each CDR3 is given without its conserved first and last residue. Fields, in order: J gene, V gene, CDR3 length, CDR3 protein.

>TRBJ2-7|TRBV6-4|15
ASSDPKSRTGTYEQY
>TRBJ2-1|TRBV7-3|19
ASSPYSRTSGRARSYNEQF
>TRBJ1-5|TRBV2|11
ASHGTGDQPQH
>TRBJ2-1|TRBV7-9|13
ASSLGPLTGAEQF
>TRBJ2-1|TRBV3-1/TRBV3-2|14
ASSQLGLAGYNEQF
>TRBJ2-1|TRBV19|17
ASSIGPIQGTSVDNEQF
>TRBJ2-7|TRBV20-1|9
SASRGLIEY
>TRBJ2-3|TRBV7-3|13
ASSYLTSAPDTQY
>TRBJ1-2|TRBV2|9
ASKENGGYT
>TRBJ2-1|TRBV5-1|14
ASSPQSGISGNEQF
>TRBJ1-3|TRBV27|14
ASSPLPGQGGYTIY
>TRBJ2-7|TRBV3-1/TRBV3-2|12
ASSPSAIPYEQY
>TRBJ2-5|TRBV23-1|14
ASSQSKKDNQETQY
>TRBJ2-5|TRBV24-1|13
ATSELTSAQETQY
>TRBJ2-7|TRBV6-5|13
AGKLAVHGTYEQY
>TRBJ2-1|TRBV5-1|15
ASSLATSSPSYNEQF
>TRBJ2-5|TRBV27|14
ASSEYSGLGGETQY
>TRBJ2-3|TRBV25-1|13
ASSPVTGSTDTQY
>TRBJ1-1|TRBV6-6|11
ASSRDRIPEAF
>TRBJ2-5|TRBV6-1|14
ASSELAGGPQETQY
>TRBJ2-7|TRBV6-4|14
ASSDLTRTDAYEQY
>TRBJ2-1|TRBV19|13
ASPKGLAGLNEQF
>TRBJ2-3|TRBV7-2|12
ASRGPAATDTQY
>TRBJ2-5|TRBV5-1|13
ASRESAGSRETQY
>TRBJ2-3|TRBV2|12
ASSELRSTDTQY
>TRBJ1-1|TRBV7-9|10
ASSLGRAEAF
>TRBJ1-2|TRBV30|10
ASNTGNYGYT
>TRBJ1-1|TRBV15|12
ATSRQGQNTEAF
>TRBJ2-7|TRBV5-6|11
ASSLPHTGEQY
>TRBJ2-7|TRBV29-1|10
SVGGGLYEQY
>TRBJ2-3|TRBV29-1|11
SVEPGMTDTQY